These 18 T cell receptor beta chains were all obtained from the same sample, sequenced in a study of T-cell memory formation after mild COVID-19. TCRdb reprocessed the 5' RACE reads via MiXCR and lists one record per CDR3 protein. The data contain a few hundred thousand distinct CDR3 sequences, more than 15% of them seen just once; the ten biggest clones take up around 24%. Material for sequencing was PBMCs or a T cell subset sorted from them (not recorded which). The receptors come from a man between 18 and 29 years old who had mild COVID-19 (a few samples of this study predate the infection). Cell type and time point are not known.

In this sample, this clonotype turned up a few times. The V gene is TRBV4-3, the J gene TRBJ1-2; TRBD1 agrees at 8 bases. There are 16 residues in the CDR3. V shed 0 bases, J shed 7 bases, and the junction held 10 bases outside the gene matches. Germline CDR1 and CDR2: LGHNA and YSLEER. The CDR3 bases are TGCGCCAGCAGCCAAGATGGGGTGGCAGGGGGCCCTGGCTACACCTTC. Its protein is CASSQDGVAGGPGYTF.

In this sample, this clonotype turned up a few times. The chain is built from TRBV18 and TRBJ2-5, with D possibly matching TRBD2 (6 bases). The CDR3 has 13 amino acids. V dropped 3 bases and J dropped 3 bases, with 8 bases sitting between them. The germline V gene has CDR1 KGHSH and CDR2 LQKENI. The DNA for the CDR3 is TGTGCCAGCTCACCCGGAGGGAAAGAGACCCAGTACTTC. It translates to CASSPGGKETQYF. Full variable domain (outside the CDR3, taken from reference TRBV18 and TRBJ2-5): NAGVMQNPRHLVRRRGQEARLRCSPMKGHSHVYWYRQLPEEGLKFMVYLQKENIIDESGMPKERFSAEFPKEGPSILRIQQVVRGDSAAYFCASSPGGKETQYFGPGTRLLVL.

This clonotype was detected a few times. The chain joins TRBV15 to TRBJ1-5; TRBD1 aligns across 11 bases. From germline, CDR1 is LNHNV and CDR2 YYDKDF (reference sequence). The CDR3 spans 16 residues. V lost 3 bases, J lost 3 bases, and 4 bases stayed unmatched. In DNA, the CDR3 is TGTGCCACCAGCAGGAGGACAGGGGGCCTCAATCAGCCCCAGCATTTT. Translating it yields CATSRRTGGLNQPQHF.

There are a few counts of this clonotype. The V gene is TRBV13, the J gene TRBJ2-7, with D tentatively TRBD2 (7 bases). Germline lookup yields CDR1 PRHDT and CDR2 FYEKMQ (reference sequence). Trimming removed 0 bases from V and 3 bases from J, with 15 bases in between. This CDR3 has 16 amino acids. The CDR3 bases are TGTGCCAGCAGCTTAGGGCCCGGGGGGCAGGTCTACGAGCAGTACTTC. As protein: CASSLGPGGQVYEQYF.

This clonotype has ten or more counts. This chain uses TRBV7-2 with TRBJ2-3; 12 bases fit TRBD2. Per germline, CDR1 SGHTA and CDR2 FQGNSA. V lost 5 bases and J lost 8; bases outside the gene matches: 11. CDR3 size: 16 residues. The CDR3 loop reads CASSIPSGGAPGTQYF. The CDR3 DNA reads as TGTGCCAGCAGCATCCCTAGCGGGGGGGCTCCTGGTACGCAGTATTTT.

This clonotype was recorded a few times. J is TRBJ2-3 and V is TRBV7-9, with D perhaps being TRBD1 or TRBD2 (5 bases each). Germline V gene lookup returns CDR1 SEHNR and CDR2 FQNEAQ (reference sequence). V lost 2 bases, J lost 2 bases, and 17 bases lay in between. CDR3 length: 17 amino acids. The CDR3 spells CASSLSLSVGTTDTQYF. The CDR3 DNA is TGTGCCAGCAGCTTATCCCTCTCCGTAGGGACCACAGATACGCAGTATTTT.

This clonotype has more than one count but fewer than ten. This chain connects TRBV10-1 to TRBJ2-2, with TRBD2 as a possible D gene (5 bases). CDR1 and CDR2 from the germline V gene are WNHNN and SYGVQD (reference sequence). V lost 6 bases and J lost 6, with 11 bases in between. The CDR3 loop spans 13 amino acids. This CDR3 is CASSVLAAGELFF. The CDR3 DNA follows: TGCGCCAGCAGCGTCCTAGCCGCCGGGGAGCTGTTTTTT.

There are a few counts of this clonotype. This sequence joins TRBV20-1 and TRBJ1-1; 8 bases are a match to TRBD1. With V trimmed by 6 bases and J by 4 bases, 13 bases remained unmatched. Germline-derived CDR1 and CDR2 are DFQATT and SNEGSKA (reference sequence). The CDR3 is 15 residues long. The CDR3 DNA follows: TGCAGTGCCAACGGGGTCAGGACAGGGAGCACTGAAGCTTTCTTT. It encodes CSANGVRTGSTEAFF.

This clonotype has ten or more counts. This chain links TRBV4-2 with TRBJ2-5; 12 bases match TRBD2. Trimming at V came to 1 base and at J to 2 bases, leaving 11 bases not matched to a gene. Germline values: CDR1 LGHNA, CDR2 YNFKEQ. The CDR3 spans 19 residues. In DNA form, the CDR3 reads TGTGCCAGCAGCCAAGTCCCCCTCACTCTAGCGGGGGGGCAAGAGACCCAGTACTTC. Protein sequence: CASSQVPLTLAGGQETQYF.

This clonotype appeared a few times. This chain joins TRBV7-8 and TRBJ1-5; D ambiguous. The germline gives CDR1 SGHVS, CDR2 FQNEAQ. Trimming removed 5 bases from V and 0 bases from J, with 11 bases in between. CDR3 length equals 15 residues. The CDR3 loop reads CASSLRTASNQPQHF. CDR3 DNA: TGTGCCAGCAGCCTTAGGACCGCTAGCAATCAGCCCCAGCATTTT.

The rearrangement joins TRBV4-2 to TRBJ1-5; tentative D call: TRBD1 (5 bases). Trimming removed 0 bases from V and 3 bases from J, with 9 bases in between. This CDR3 is built from 15 residues. CDR1 and CDR2 (germline): LGHNA, YNFKEQ. The CDR3 spells CASSQEQESNQPQHF. The CDR3 DNA reads as TGTGCCAGCAGCCAAGAACAGGAGTCCAATCAGCCCCAGCATTTT.

The table lists this clonotype with a few counts. V is TRBV28 and J is TRBJ2-7, with TRBD1 matching 10 bases. Trimming took 6 bases from V and 7 from J; bases not matched to a gene: 9. Germline V gives CDR1 MDHEN, CDR2 SYDVKM. This CDR3 has 14 residues. This CDR3 reads CASRHRDRGREQYV. The CDR3 nucleotides are TGTGCCAGCAGACACCGGGACAGGGGTCGAGAGCAGTACGTC.

In its sample, this clonotype was seen a few times. The chain carries TRBV24-1 and TRBJ2-1; D not resolved. The CDR3 contains 12 residues. The germline V gene encodes CDR1 KGHDR and CDR2 SFDVKD. V was pared by 2 bases and J by 12 bases, with 10 bases between. CDR3 amino acids: CATSDSDRWQFF. In DNA form, the CDR3 reads TGTGCCACCAGTGATTCCGATCGTTGGCAGTTCTTC.

The chain joins TRBV7-2 to TRBJ1-4, with D tentatively TRBD1 (5 bases). The CDR3 consists of 15 residues. Trimming cost V 3 bases and J 0 bases, with 8 bases left between them. Germline V gene data show CDR1 as SGHTA and CDR2 as FQGNSA. The CDR3 bases are TGTGCCAGCAGCTTTACAGGATCAACTAATGAAAAACTGTTTTTT. It encodes CASSFTGSTNEKLFF.

This clonotype was seen a few times. The chain couples TRBV6-5 to TRBJ2-5, with 11 bases aligning to TRBD1. The V segment lost 0 bases and the J segment 4 bases; nucleotides outside the gene matches: 4. This CDR3 has 16 residues. From germline, CDR1 is MNHEY and CDR2 SVGAGI. The CDR3 nucleotides are TGTGCCAGCAGTTACTCCGGACAGGGGGCGAGAGAGACCCAGTACTTC. This sequence encodes CASSYSGQGARETQYF.

This clonotype was counted only a few times. The V call is TRBV7-9, the J call TRBJ1-1; D may be TRBD1 (5 bases). V was clipped by 1 base and J by 7 bases, with 13 bases between them. CDR1 is SEHNR and CDR2 is FQNEAQ in the germline V gene (reference sequence). The CDR3 has 14 residues. CDR3 nucleotide sequence: TGTGCCAGCAGCTTAGAGGCACGGGGACTTGAAGCTTTCTTT. This gives the protein CASSLEARGLEAFF.

The chain carries TRBV30 and TRBJ1-2; D might be TRBD1 (5 bases). The CDR3 sequence is 14 residues long. The germline V gene has CDR1 GTSNPN and CDR2 SVGIG (reference sequence). The V end lost 0 bases, the J end lost 6 bases, and 14 bases lay between the germline ends. In nucleotides, the CDR3 is TGTGCCTGGAGTGTAGGGAGGGGATCGGATGGCTACACCTTC. Translating it yields CAWSVGRGSDGYTF.

This clonotype appeared a few times. The chain is built from TRBV29-1 and TRBJ1-1, with D possibly TRBD1 on 6 matching bases. The length of the CDR3 is 11 residues. Trimming took 6 bases from V and 8 from J, leaving 13 bases between them. Germline loops: CDR1 SQVTM, CDR2 ANQGSEA. CDR3 bases: TGCAGCGTGTGGGGGGCACGGGAAGCTTTCTTT. Translating it yields CSVWGAREAFF.